This T cell receptor (beta chain) comes out of a study of Graves' ophthalmopathy and Graves' hyperthyroidism. Germline values: CDR1 DFQATT, CDR2 SNEGSKA (reference sequence). The CDR3 consists of 14 residues. Trimming removed 0 bases from V and 5 bases from J, with 13 bases in between. RNA transcripts were the source from which TCR beta CDR3 regions were amplified. First-round RT-PCR employed HTBI primers, with a second-round multiplex PCR after it. TCRdb passed the multiplex PCR reads through MiXCR, listing each CDR3 protein once. The profile shows about 740,000 distinct CDR3 sequences, 40% of them singletons. Lactation, pregnancy, uncontrolled infections and other autoimmune diseases were all grounds for excluding patients. A roughly 10 ml volume of fresh peripheral blood provided the PBMCs. There are a few counts of this clonotype. Its antigen remains unknown. Study-level points and caveats: Ophthalmopathy and stable hyperthyroidism were discriminated by a 13-signature model, with roughly 90% sensitivity and around 81% specificity. Ophthalmopathy progression was predicted with 70.59% sensitivity and roughly 79% specificity.

The rearrangement uses TRBV20-1 and TRBJ1-2; TRBD1 is a possible D gene (6 bases). The source of this sequence is an adult man with Graves' ophthalmopathy. Input material: peripheral blood. CDR3 sequence reads: CSARDPGQIYGYTF. The CDR3 DNA is TGCAGTGCTAGAGACCCAGGACAGATTTATGGCTACACCTTC.